A selection of T cell receptor beta chains follows, all from one sample in a study of cytomegalovirus exposure and HLA in healthy donors. TCRdb's table, derived via immunoSEQ multiplex PCR, lists solely in-frame clones and lacks some. The sample consists of under 200,000 clones, around 68% of them appearing once. Sequenced material: PBMCs. All receptors derive from a man aged 45-65 years in good health and CMV-seronegative. CDR3s include the opening cysteine and the closing phenylalanine or tryptophan. A D gene is named only where the DNA matches it firmly. For some rows the clone size is stated as once, few or many, or as a class when expanded; others skip it.

>TRBJ1-4|TRBV6-1|-|-
CASSPWDTLGEKLFF
TGTGCCAGCAGTCCTTGGGACACCCTGGGTGAAAAACTGTTTTTT
>TRBJ2-2|TRBV18|TRBD1|few
CASSTRQGRANTGELFF
TGTGCCAGCTCAACTCGACAGGGGCGGGCGAACACCGGGGAGCTGTTTTTT
>TRBJ2-5|TRBV5-3|TRBD1|-
CARRRTGYRETQYF
TGTGCCAGAAGACGGACAGGGTACAGGGAGACCCAGTACTTC
>TRBJ2-2|TRBV5-1|-|-
CASILTPAGKAGELFF
TGCGCCAGCATTTTAACCCCCGCAGGGAAGGCCGGGGAGCTGTTTTTT
>TRBJ2-7|TRBV9|-|-
CASARDYEQYF
TGTGCCTCCGCGAGGGACTACGAGCAGTACTTC
>TRBJ2-7|TRBV5-1|-|few
CASSLENSAVGGQYF
TGCGCCAGCAGCTTGGAGAATTCAGCAGTTGGCGGGCAGTACTTC
>TRBJ1-4|TRBV7-2|TRBD1|-
CASSSGGSGWTNEKLFF
TGTGCCAGCAGCTCAGGGGGCAGTGGGTGGACTAATGAAAAACTGTTTTTT
>TRBJ2-1|TRBV18|TRBD1|-
CASSDPGQGAWNEQFF
TGTGCCAGCTCCGATCCGGGACAGGGGGCATGGAATGAGCAGTTCTTC
>TRBJ2-7|TRBV7-2|TRBD2|-
CASSRTSGGLDEQYF
TGTGCCAGCAGCCGGACTAGCGGGGGGCTCGACGAGCAGTACTTC
>TRBJ2-7|TRBV9|TRBD2|-
CASSSKKGGATFHEQYF
TGTGCCAGCAGCTCGAAGAAGGGAGGGGCCACCTTCCACGAGCAGTACTTC
>TRBJ1-1|TRBV7-9|-|few
CASSLGQAGGAFF
TGTGCCAGCAGCTTAGGTCAGGCGGGGGGAGCTTTCTTT
>TRBJ2-7|TRBV4-3|-|-
CASSPQVTYEQYF
TGCGCCAGCAGCCCCCAGGTCACCTACGAGCAGTACTTC
>TRBJ1-1|TRBV7-2|-|-
CASSFRQLSRMNTEAFF
TGTGCCAGCAGCTTCAGACAGCTTAGTAGGATGAACACTGAAGCTTTCTTT
>TRBJ2-7|TRBV6-5|TRBD1|-
CASSTDRGREQYF
TGTGCCAGCAGCACCGACAGGGGGCGCGAGCAGTACTTC
>TRBJ2-2|TRBV2|-|-
CASSEVRGKTGELFF
TGTGCCAGCAGTGAAGTTAGGGGCAAGACCGGGGAGCTGTTTTTT
>TRBJ2-1|TRBV9|-|-
CASSVGAESSYNEQFF
TGTGCCAGCAGCGTAGGGGCTGAGAGCTCCTACAATGAGCAGTTCTTC
>TRBJ1-1|TRBV6-4|TRBD1|-
CASSDGQVRGDTEAFF
TGTGCCAGCAGTGACGGACAGGTCAGGGGGGACACTGAAGCTTTCTTT
>TRBJ2-2|TRBV5-5|TRBD2|-
CASSLGRGGVNTGELFF
TGTGCCAGCAGCTTGGGGCGCGGGGGGGTGAACACCGGGGAGCTGTTTTTT
>TRBJ1-5|TRBV5-8|TRBD1|once
CASSLDRDGDQPQHF
TGTGCCAGCAGCCTCGACAGGGACGGTGACCAGCCCCAGCATTTT
>TRBJ2-1|TRBV19|-|few
CASSNAGTPYNEQFF
TGTGCCAGTAGTAATGCCGGGACACCATACAATGAGCAGTTCTTC
>TRBJ2-6|TRBV7-3|-|few
CASSPRYSGANVLTF
TGTGCCAGCAGCCCCAGATACTCTGGGGCCAACGTCCTGACTTTC
>TRBJ2-7|TRBV27|TRBD1|-
CASSPGQGYYEQYF
TGTGCCAGCAGTCCGGGACAGGGATACTACGAGCAGTACTTC
>TRBJ2-6|TRBV5-1|TRBD1|-
CASSATGSSGANVLTF
TGCGCCAGCAGCGCGACAGGGAGCTCTGGGGCCAACGTCCTGACTTTC
>TRBJ1-2|TRBV5-4|TRBD1|few
CASSFGDSLYGYTF
TGTGCCAGCAGCTTCGGGGACAGCCTTTATGGCTACACCTTC
>TRBJ2-3|TRBV2|TRBD2|-
CASNRLAGPPQYF
TGTGCCAGCAACCGACTAGCGGGGCCCCCACAGTATTTT
>TRBJ2-7|TRBV27|-|-
CASSPLGAGAYEQYF
TGTGCCAGCAGTCCCCTGGGGGCAGGAGCCTACGAGCAGTACTTC
>TRBJ1-2|TRBV11-2|TRBD1|-
CASSVGTGVQGYTF
TGTGCCAGCAGCGTCGGGACAGGGGTTCAAGGCTACACCTTC
>TRBJ1-2|TRBV6-5|-|-
CASSSWDMFYGYTF
TGTGCCAGCAGTTCATGGGACATGTTCTATGGCTACACCTTC
>TRBJ2-2|TRBV5-1|-|-
CASSLGTGKTGELFF
TGCGCCAGCAGCTTGGGGACCGGGAAAACCGGGGAGCTGTTTTTT
>TRBJ2-3|TRBV5-4|TRBD2|-
CASSLGQRGGQGDTQYF
TGTGCCAGCAGCCTAGGGCAGCGGGGGGGCCAGGGTGATACGCAGTATTTT
>TRBJ2-1|TRBV10-1|TRBD2|-
CASSELRGGQNEQFF
TGCGCCAGCAGTGAGTTGCGGGGGGGCCAAAATGAGCAGTTCTTC
>TRBJ1-5|TRBV7-8|-|-
CASSFSLGNQPQHF
TGTGCCAGCAGCTTTAGCTTAGGCAATCAGCCCCAGCATTTT
>TRBJ1-1|TRBV5-4|-|-
CASSYSGLKNTEAFF
TGTGCCAGCAGCTACTCGGGACTCAAGAACACTGAAGCTTTCTTT
>TRBJ2-2|TRBV2|TRBD1|-
CASSKDRGATGELFF
TGTGCCAGCAGTAAAGACAGGGGGGCGACCGGGGAGCTGTTTTTT
>TRBJ2-3|TRBV7-3|-|few
CASSRRTQGLDTQYF
TGTGCCAGCAGCCGTCGGACCCAGGGGCTGGATACGCAGTATTTT
>TRBJ2-4|TRBV28|TRBD1|-
CASSRGQGNIQYF
TGTGCCAGCAGCCGGGGACAGGGGAACATTCAGTACTTC
>TRBJ1-5|TRBV7-2|-|-
CASSFSPAVSGQPQHF
TGTGCCAGCAGCTTTAGTCCTGCGGTTTCTGGGCAGCCCCAGCATTTT